The following is a TCR beta chain sequence with its context. Its antigen remains unidentified. The sample is drawn from a study of a mutant IDH1 vaccine in newly diagnosed glioma. Study information: Most patients had radiochemotherapy with temozolomide before enrollment; others had one alone. The week-35 safety follow-up was V12, and the week-47 study end was V13. Points from the study as a whole: Vaccine-induced immune responses were detected in about 93% of patients.

Germline CDR1 and CDR2: MNHEY and SMNVEV (reference sequence). V was clipped by 4 bases and J by 8 bases; unmatched bases: 20. CDR3 length: 18 amino acids. The time point is: week 35, safety follow-up. What each vaccine dose contained was 300 ug of mutant IDH1 20-mer peptide, accompanied by topical imiquimod. Astrocytomas found in donors were new, WHO grade 3 or 4, IDH1-mutant and ATRX-lost. This table comes from immunoSEQ multiplex PCR, and its TCRdb copy is limited to in-frame clones, with some not included. The profile shows more than 25,000 clones, roughly 80% of them singletons. This chain uses TRBV27 with TRBJ1-5; 7 positions match TRBD1. This sequence was found in a woman in her 30s with glioma. Some clones in this sample may be carry-over from other donors' samples. Sequenced material: PBMCs, taken from a glioma patient whose treatment included an IDH1 peptide vaccine. In DNA form, the CDR3 reads TGTGCCAGCAGTTCGTTAGAGGGGGGGAACAGGGGAGGGAAGCCCCAGCATTTT. Its protein product is CASSSLEGGNRGGKPQHF.